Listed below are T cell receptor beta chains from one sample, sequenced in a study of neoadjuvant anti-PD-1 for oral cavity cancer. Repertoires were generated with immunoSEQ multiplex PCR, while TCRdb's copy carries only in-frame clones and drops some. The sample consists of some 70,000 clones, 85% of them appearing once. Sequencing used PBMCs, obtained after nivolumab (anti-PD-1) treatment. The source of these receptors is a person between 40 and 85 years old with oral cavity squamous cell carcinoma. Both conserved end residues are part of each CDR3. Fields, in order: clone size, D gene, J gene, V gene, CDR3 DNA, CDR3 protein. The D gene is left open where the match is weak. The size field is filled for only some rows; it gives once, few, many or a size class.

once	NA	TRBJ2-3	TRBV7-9	TGTGCCAGCAGCTTACGGGATTGGGGCACAGATACGCAGTATTTT	CASSLRDWGTDTQYF
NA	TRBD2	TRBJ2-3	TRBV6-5	TGTGCCAGCAGAGCGGGAGGGTGGGGAGATACGCAGTATTTT	CASRAGGWGDTQYF
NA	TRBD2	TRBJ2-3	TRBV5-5	TGTGCCAGCAGCATCGAAGCGGGAGGGAGCACAGATACGCAGTATTTT	CASSIEAGGSTDTQYF
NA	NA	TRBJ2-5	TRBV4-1	TGCGCCAGCAGCCAATTTAACTCGGGGGCCGGGGAGACCCAGTACTTC	CASSQFNSGAGETQYF
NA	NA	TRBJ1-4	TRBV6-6	TGTGCCAGCAGTTACCTCCAGGGGAATGAAAAACTGTTTTTT	CASSYLQGNEKLFF
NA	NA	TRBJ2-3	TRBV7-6	TGTGCCACTGTGGAGGGACCCGGAGGGGATACGCAGTATTTT	CATVEGPGGDTQYF
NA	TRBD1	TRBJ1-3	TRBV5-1	TGCGCCAGCAGCTTGGCCGGGACAGACTCTGGAAACACCATATATTTT	CASSLAGTDSGNTIYF
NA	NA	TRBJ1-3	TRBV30	TGTGCCTGGAGTGTTGGGAGTGCTGGAAACACCATATATTTT	CAWSVGSAGNTIYF
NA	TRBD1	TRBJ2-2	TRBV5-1	TGCGCCAGCAGCACTCGGACAGGGACGGCCACCGGGGAGCTGTTTTTT	CASSTRTGTATGELFF
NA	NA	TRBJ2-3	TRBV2	TGTGCCAGCAGCGATACAGGAGAGCCGCAGTATTTT	CASSDTGEPQYF
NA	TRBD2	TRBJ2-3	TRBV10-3	TGTGCCATCAGTGGACCTACTAGCGGGAGTGTTACAGATACGCAGTATTTT	CAISGPTSGSVTDTQYF
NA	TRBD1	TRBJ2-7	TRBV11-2	TGTGCCAGCAGCCCGAGGGGAGGACAGGGTTTCCACGAGCAGTACTTC	CASSPRGGQGFHEQYF
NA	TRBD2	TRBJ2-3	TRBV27	TGTGCCAGCAGTGGACTAGCGGGAGGGGGAACAGATACGCAGTATTTT	CASSGLAGGGTDTQYF
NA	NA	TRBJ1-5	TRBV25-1	TGTGCCAGCAGTCCAGGAGGGGACCCGAATCAGCCCCAGCATTTT	CASSPGGDPNQPQHF
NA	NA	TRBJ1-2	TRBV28	TGTGCCAGCAGTTTGGAGGGGCACTATGGCTACACCTTC	CASSLEGHYGYTF
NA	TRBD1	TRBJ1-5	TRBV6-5	TGTGCCAGCAGTCCGGGACAGGGGGATCAGCCCCAGCATTTT	CASSPGQGDQPQHF
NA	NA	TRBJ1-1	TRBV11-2	TGTGCCAGCAGCTTAGGGTTCACTGAAGCTTTCTTT	CASSLGFTEAFF
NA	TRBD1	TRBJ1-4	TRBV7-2	TGTGCCAGCAGCGCGACAGGGGGAGGGGATGAAAAACTGTTTTTT	CASSATGGGDEKLFF
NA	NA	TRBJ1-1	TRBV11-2	TGTGCCAGCAGCTTATCGGTAGGAATCGACACTGAAGCTTTCTTT	CASSLSVGIDTEAFF
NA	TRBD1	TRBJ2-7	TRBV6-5	TGTGCCAGCAGCCGGGACAGGCTCGAGCAGTACTTC	CASSRDRLEQYF
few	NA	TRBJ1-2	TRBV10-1	TGCGCCAGCACCGAGAGACTCTTGGATGGCTACACCTTC	CASTERLLDGYTF
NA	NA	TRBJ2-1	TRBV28	TGTGCCAGCAGTCCGTCTGGGAGGAATGAGCAGTTCTTC	CASSPSGRNEQFF
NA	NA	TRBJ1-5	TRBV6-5	TGTGCCAGCAGTTCTACCCGAGAGGGTCAGCCCCAGCATTTT	CASSSTREGQPQHF
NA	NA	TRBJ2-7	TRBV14	TGTGCCAGCAGCCAAGATGCGCTCTACGAGCAGTACTTC	CASSQDALYEQYF
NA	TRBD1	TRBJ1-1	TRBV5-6	TGTGCCAGCAGACAACAGGGGCCCATGAACACTGAAGCTTTCTTT	CASRQQGPMNTEAFF
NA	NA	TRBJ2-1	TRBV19	TGTGCCAGTAGTATAGGAGACTACTACAATGAGCAGTTCTTC	CASSIGDYYNEQFF
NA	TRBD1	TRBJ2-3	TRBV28	TGTGCCAGCAGGATCCCGGGACAGGGATACACGCAGTATTTT	CASRIPGQGYTQYF
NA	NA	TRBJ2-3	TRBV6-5	TGTGCCAGCACCGACCGGCAGAAAATATATTTT	CASTDRQKIYF
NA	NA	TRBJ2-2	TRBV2	TGTGCCAGCTGGAGGGGCGGTTTTACCGGGGAGCTGTTTTTT	CASWRGGFTGELFF
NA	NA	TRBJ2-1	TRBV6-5	TGTGCCAGTCAGGGGCAGGGTAACTACAATGAGCAGTTCTTC	CASQGQGNYNEQFF
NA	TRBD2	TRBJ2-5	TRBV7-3	TGTGCCAGCAGCTTGAACGGGAGGGCCTGGAGTGAGACCCAGTACTTC	CASSLNGRAWSETQYF
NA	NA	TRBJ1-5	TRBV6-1	TGTGCCAGCAAGGCCCTATTGGGGGGGGATCAGCCCCAGCATTTT	CASKALLGGDQPQHF
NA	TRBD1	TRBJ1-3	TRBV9	TGTGCCAGCAGCGTATCTTCCCTCGACAGGGGAGGAAACACCATATATTTT	CASSVSSLDRGGNTIYF
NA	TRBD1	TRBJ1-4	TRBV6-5	TGTGCCAGCAGTTATTCCCGGGACAGGGGAAAAGAAAAACTGTTTTTT	CASSYSRDRGKEKLFF
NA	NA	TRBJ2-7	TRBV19	TGTGCCAGTAGCGGGGACTCTCGGTACGAGCAGTACTTC	CASSGDSRYEQYF
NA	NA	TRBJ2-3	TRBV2	TGTGCCAGCATCCCCTCTGAGATCACAGATACGCAGTATTTT	CASIPSEITDTQYF
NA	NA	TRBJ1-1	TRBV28	TGTGCCAGCAGTTTCCCGACAGCGAACACTGAAGCTTTCTTT	CASSFPTANTEAFF
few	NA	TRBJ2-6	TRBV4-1	TGCGCCAGCAGCCAAGATCCCCTTGACAGTCGCCGCTCTGGGGCCAACGTCCTGACTTTC	CASSQDPLDSRRSGANVLTF
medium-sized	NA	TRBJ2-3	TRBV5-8	TGTGCCAGCAGCTTGGGATCTTGGGGCGCAGATACGCAGTATTTT	CASSLGSWGADTQYF
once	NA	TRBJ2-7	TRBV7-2	TGTGCCAGCAGCTTAGTAGGGATTAGCTCCTACGAGCAGTACTTC	CASSLVGISSYEQYF
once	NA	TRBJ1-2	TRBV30	TGTGCCTGGGGGGGTCGGGGCTTCGATGGCTACACCTTC	CAWGGRGFDGYTF
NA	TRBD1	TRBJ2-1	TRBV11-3	TGTGCCAGCAGCTTAGCCGGGACAGGGGTATACAATGAGCAGTTCTTC	CASSLAGTGVYNEQFF
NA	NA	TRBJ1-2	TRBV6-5	TGTGCCAGCAGTTCCTGGGAGGGCGCGAACTATGGCTACACCTTC	CASSSWEGANYGYTF
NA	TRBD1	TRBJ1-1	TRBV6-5	TGTGCCAGCAGGGCCTGGACAGGGTACAACACTGAAGCTTTCTTT	CASRAWTGYNTEAFF
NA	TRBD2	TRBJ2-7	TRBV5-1	TGCGCCAGCAGCTCCACCGGACTAGGCGAGCAGTACTTC	CASSSTGLGEQYF
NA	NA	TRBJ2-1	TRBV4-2	TGTGCCAGCAGCCAAGAGGATGTCGAGACAGACAATGAGCAGTTCTTC	CASSQEDVETDNEQFF
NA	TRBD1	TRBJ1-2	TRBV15	TGTGCCACCAGCAGCGGACAGGGGGCCTATGGCTACACCTTC	CATSSGQGAYGYTF
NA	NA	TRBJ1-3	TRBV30	TGTGCCTGGACCCCAGCCGAAAGCTCTGGAAACACCATATATTTT	CAWTPAESSGNTIYF
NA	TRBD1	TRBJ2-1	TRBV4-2	TGTGCCAGCAGCCAAGAAGGACAGGGGACTTACAATGAGCAGTTCTTC	CASSQEGQGTYNEQFF
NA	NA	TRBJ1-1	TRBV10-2	TGCGCCAGCAGTGTTAGGAACACTGAAGCTTTCTTT	CASSVRNTEAFF
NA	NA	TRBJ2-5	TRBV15	TGTGCCACCAGCAGAGTGCGGGGCCAAGAGACCCAGTACTTC	CATSRVRGQETQYF
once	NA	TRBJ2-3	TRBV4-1	TGCGCCAGCAGCCAAGATGACGTCACGGGGAGCCCCACAGATACGCAGTATTTT	CASSQDDVTGSPTDTQYF
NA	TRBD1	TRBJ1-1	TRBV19	TGTGCCAGTAGGGACGGGACAGTTGAAGCGGCTTTCTTT	CASRDGTVEAAFF
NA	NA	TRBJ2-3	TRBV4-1	TGCGCCAGCAGCCAAGATCTAACGGATTATCTCACAGATACGCAGTATTTT	CASSQDLTDYLTDTQYF